The 10 T cell receptor beta chains presented below share a single source sample, sequenced in a study of shared clonotypes between healthy human individuals. Sequencing was performed with immunoSEQ multiplex PCR; in TCRdb, only in-frame clones are kept and a portion is missing. Among about 1.5 million clones listed, around 98% were seen once. Sequencing used naive CD4+ T cells sorted from blood. Subset in this sample: CD45RA+ positively selected. These receptors were taken from a man aged 25-45 years in good health.

This clone was picked up one time. The rearrangement joins TRBV29-1 to TRBJ2-1; 13 bases are a match to TRBD2. CDR1 SQVTM and CDR2 ANQGSEA come from the germline V gene. The CDR3 runs 20 residues. With 2 bases clipped from V and 0 bases from J, the junction kept 13 bases outside the gene matches. Written as DNA, the CDR3 is TGCAGCGTTGAATTGTCTTTTCGGACTAGCGGGAGACGCTCCTACAATGAGCAGTTCTTC. Amino acids: CSVELSFRTSGRRSYNEQFF.

V is TRBV15 and J is TRBJ1-1; D perhaps matches TRBD1 (6 bases). The germline V gene has CDR1 LNHNV and CDR2 YYDKDF (reference sequence). Between the trimmed V and J ends, which lost 6 bases and 0 bases, there was a span of 23 bases. There are 18 residues in the CDR3. CDR3 sequence reads: CATREETSIQGMNTEAFF. CDR3 bases: TGTGCCACCAGGGAAGAGACTTCAATACAGGGAATGAACACTGAAGCTTTCTTT. Filled out from reference TRBV15 and TRBJ1-1, the complete variable domain reads DAMVIQNPRYQVTQFGKPVTLSCSQTLNHNVMYWYQQKSSQAPKLLFHYYDKDFNNEADTPDNFQSRRPNTSFCFLDIRSPGLGDTAMYLCATREETSIQGMNTEAFFGQGTRLTVV.

This chain connects TRBV5-1 to TRBJ1-4; D not certain. The CDR3 spans 14 residues. CDR1 SGHRS and CDR2 YFSETQ come from the germline V gene. Trimming took off 7 bases at V and 1 base at J, with 11 bases between the two ends. CDR3 coding DNA: TGCGCCAGCGCGTTGGCCGGAACTAATGAAAAACTGTTTTTT. Translated: CASALAGTNEKLFF. Full variable domain (outside the CDR3, taken from reference TRBV5-1 and TRBJ1-4): KAGVTQTPRYLIKTRGQQVTLSCSPISGHRSVSWYQQTPGQGLQFLFEYFSETQRNKGNFPGRFSGRQFSNSRSEMNVSTLELGDSALYLCASALAGTNEKLFFGSGTQLSVL.

V is TRBV5-6 and J is TRBJ1-1; D may be TRBD1 (6 bases). V gave up 0 bases and J gave up 3 bases, with 15 bases separating them. Per germline, CDR1 SGHDT and CDR2 YYEEEE. The CDR3 contains 16 residues. In DNA, the CDR3 is TGTGCCAGCAGCTTGGATTTCATGGGGGGCGACACTGAAGCTTTCTTT. Translated: CASSLDFMGGDTEAFF.

The gene calls are TRBV19 and TRBJ2-7, with D possibly being TRBD2 (6 bases). The CDR3 is 14 amino acids. V was cut by 3 bases and J by 2 bases, with 11 bases left in between. Germline CDR1 reads LNHDA; CDR2 reads SQIVND (reference sequence). CDR3 protein: CASSMTGLPYEQYF. As DNA, the CDR3 is TGTGCCAGTAGTATGACGGGACTCCCCTACGAGCAGTACTTC.

The chain combines TRBV28 with TRBJ1-1; perhaps TRBD1 as D (6 bases). The germline gives CDR1 MDHEN, CDR2 SYDVKM. The CDR3 runs to 13 residues. Trimming left V 7 bases short and J 5 bases short, with 14 bases between. The CDR3 here is CASNLGGGTEAFF. CDR3 DNA sequence: TGTGCCAGCAACCTAGGAGGGGGGACTGAAGCTTTCTTT.

The chain employs TRBV2 and TRBJ2-7; a possible D gene is TRBD1 (6 bases). The V and J ends lost 9 bases and 3 bases respectively, with 15 bases between them. The CDR3 runs 13 residues. Germline CDR1 and CDR2: SNHLY and FYNNEI. CDR3 nucleotide sequence: TGTGCCAGTTCGATTTCAGGGGTCTACGAGCAGTACTTC. Amino acid sequence: CASSISGVYEQYF.

V is TRBV5-4 and J is TRBJ2-6, with 8 bases fitting TRBD1. The junction had 1 base not matched to a gene; V was cut back by 0 bases and J by 2 bases. The CDR3 is 16 amino acids. CDR1 and CDR2 from the germline V gene are SGHNT and YYREEE (reference sequence). The chain's CDR3 is CASSLETGAGANVLTF. The DNA for the CDR3 is TGTGCCAGCAGCTTGGAGACAGGGGCTGGGGCCAACGTCCTGACTTTC.

The V gene is TRBV10-3, the J gene TRBJ2-1; D may be TRBD1 (6 bases). Germline-derived CDR1 and CDR2 are ENHRY and SYGVKD. Trimming pared 11 bases from V and 10 bases from J, leaving 12 bases between. The CDR3 has 10 residues. CDR3 sequence reads: CASGEWEQFF. For the CDR3, the DNA is TGTGCCTCAGGGGAATGGGAGCAGTTCTTC.

In its sample, this clone was seen once. The chain is built from TRBV7-8 and TRBJ1-2, with unresolved D. Trimming took 3 bases from V and 4 from J, leaving 12 bases between them. The germline gives CDR1 SGHVS, CDR2 FQNEAQ. The CDR3 contains 14 residues. The CDR3 DNA is TGTGCCAGCAGCTTTAAGTCCCGGCCCTATGGCTACACCTTC. Translated: CASSFKSRPYGYTF.